Listed below are T cell receptor beta chains from one sample, sequenced in a study of T-cell memory formation after mild COVID-19. TCRdb re-derived calls from the 5' RACE reads in MiXCR, one entry per CDR3 protein. The sample yields 140,000 or so distinct CDR3 sequences, about 5.5% seen once. Sequenced material: PBMCs or a T cell subset sorted from them (not recorded which). All receptors come from an adult woman who had mild COVID-19 (a few samples of this study predate the infection). Cell type and time point are not known. The CDR3 runs from the conserved cysteine through the conserved F or W. The D gene is left open where the match is weak. Clone size is not always given. Where it is, it says once, few, many or a class for expanded clones.

j_call: TRBJ1-1; v_call: TRBV10-3; d_call: TRBD1; clone_size: few; cdr3_nt: TGTGCCATCAGTGAGTACCAGGGACAGGTTGGAGCTTTCTTT; cdr3_aa: CAISEYQGQVGAFF
j_call: TRBJ2-1; v_call: TRBV9; d_call: TRBD1; clone_size: many; cdr3_nt: TGTGCCAGCAGCGTAGAGGGACAGACCTACAATGAGCAGTTCTTC; cdr3_aa: CASSVEGQTYNEQFF
j_call: TRBJ2-7; v_call: TRBV19; d_call: TRBD1; clone_size: -; cdr3_nt: TGTGCCAGTACCATTGGGACAGGGGGGGTTTACGAGCAGTACTTC; cdr3_aa: CASTIGTGGVYEQYF
j_call: TRBJ2-5; v_call: TRBV7-7; d_call: TRBD2; clone_size: few; cdr3_nt: TGTGCTAGCAGCTTAAGTTATAGCGGGAGGATCCAAGAGACCCAGTACTTC; cdr3_aa: CASSLSYSGRIQETQYF
j_call: TRBJ1-2; v_call: TRBV5-4; d_call: -; clone_size: few; cdr3_nt: TGTGCCAGCAGCGGGGACGGGAGCTATGGCTACACCTTC; cdr3_aa: CASSGDGSYGYTF
j_call: TRBJ2-3; v_call: TRBV4-3; d_call: TRBD2; clone_size: few; cdr3_nt: TGCGCCAGCAGCCAAGAAGTAGGGCTAGCGGGAACCACAGATACGCAGTATTTT; cdr3_aa: CASSQEVGLAGTTDTQYF
j_call: TRBJ1-1; v_call: TRBV6-5; d_call: -; clone_size: few; cdr3_nt: TGTGCCAGCAGTTACGACGGGTTTTTGAACACTGAAGCTTTCTTT; cdr3_aa: CASSYDGFLNTEAFF
j_call: TRBJ2-5; v_call: TRBV15; d_call: TRBD2; clone_size: -; cdr3_nt: TGTGCCACCAGATCCGGGACTAGCGGGGGGAACCTAGAGACCCAGTACTTC; cdr3_aa: CATRSGTSGGNLETQYF
j_call: TRBJ2-7; v_call: TRBV20-1; d_call: TRBD2; clone_size: many; cdr3_nt: TGCAGTGCTGGAAGGACTAGCGGGAGAGGGTCCTACGAGCAGTACTTC; cdr3_aa: CSAGRTSGRGSYEQYF
j_call: TRBJ1-2; v_call: TRBV5-1; d_call: TRBD1; clone_size: many; cdr3_nt: TGCGCCAGCAGTCCGGACAGGGTACAGTATGGCTACACCTTC; cdr3_aa: CASSPDRVQYGYTF
j_call: TRBJ2-7; v_call: TRBV4-2; d_call: -; clone_size: -; cdr3_nt: TGTGCCAGCAGCCAAGATAGGGGCCCCTACGAGCAGTACTTC; cdr3_aa: CASSQDRGPYEQYF
j_call: TRBJ2-3; v_call: TRBV7-2; d_call: TRBD1; clone_size: few; cdr3_nt: TGTGCCAGCAGCCTCGACAGGGTAACAGATACGCAGTATTTT; cdr3_aa: CASSLDRVTDTQYF
j_call: TRBJ2-6; v_call: TRBV20-1; d_call: -; clone_size: -; cdr3_nt: TGCAGTGCTAGCGGACTCTCTGGGGCCAACGTCCTGACTTTC; cdr3_aa: CSASGLSGANVLTF
j_call: TRBJ2-2; v_call: TRBV20-1; d_call: TRBD2; clone_size: -; cdr3_nt: TGCAGTGCCCCCCTAGCGGGAACGAACACCGGGGAGCTGTTTTTT; cdr3_aa: CSAPLAGTNTGELFF
j_call: TRBJ2-1; v_call: TRBV7-2; d_call: -; clone_size: few; cdr3_nt: TGTGCCAGCGGCTTAAGCTCCTACAATGAGCAGTTCTTC; cdr3_aa: CASGLSSYNEQFF
j_call: TRBJ1-1; v_call: TRBV12-3/TRBV12-4; d_call: -; clone_size: -; cdr3_nt: TGTGCCAGCAGTTCGCGACAGACGAACACTGAAGCTTTCTTT; cdr3_aa: CASSSRQTNTEAFF
j_call: TRBJ2-1; v_call: TRBV19; d_call: TRBD2; clone_size: -; cdr3_nt: TGTGCCAGTAGTATTCCCCTAGCGGGAGTCTACAATGAGCAGTTCTTC; cdr3_aa: CASSIPLAGVYNEQFF
j_call: TRBJ1-6; v_call: TRBV7-9; d_call: -; clone_size: -; cdr3_nt: TGTGCCAGCAGCTCCCGCTCCGGTAATTCACCCCTCCACTTT; cdr3_aa: CASSSRSGNSPLHF
j_call: TRBJ2-1; v_call: TRBV20-1; d_call: -; clone_size: few; cdr3_nt: TGCAGTGCCACCGGGACGGCGCTAGACAATGAGCAGTTCTTC; cdr3_aa: CSATGTALDNEQFF
j_call: TRBJ1-1; v_call: TRBV5-1; d_call: TRBD1; clone_size: few; cdr3_nt: TGCGCCAGCAGCGCCGTCACAGGGGGCACTGAAGCTTTCTTT; cdr3_aa: CASSAVTGGTEAFF
j_call: TRBJ2-5; v_call: TRBV3-1; d_call: -; clone_size: -; cdr3_nt: TGTGCCAGCAGCCACGACACCTGGGGGTACTTC; cdr3_aa: CASSHDTWGYF
j_call: TRBJ2-7; v_call: TRBV20-1; d_call: -; clone_size: many; cdr3_nt: TGCAGTGCTAAAGAGAATAGACGAGACGAGCAGTACTTC; cdr3_aa: CSAKENRRDEQYF
j_call: TRBJ1-2; v_call: TRBV6-5; d_call: -; clone_size: few; cdr3_nt: TGTGCCAGCAGTTACTCACGGAGGGATGGCTACACCTTC; cdr3_aa: CASSYSRRDGYTF
j_call: TRBJ2-7; v_call: TRBV12-3/TRBV12-4; d_call: TRBD2; clone_size: many; cdr3_nt: TGTGCCAGCAGTTTAACTAGCGGACCCACCTACGAGCAGTACTTC; cdr3_aa: CASSLTSGPTYEQYF
j_call: TRBJ2-5; v_call: TRBV3-1; d_call: TRBD2; clone_size: many; cdr3_nt: TGTGCCAGCAGCCCGACTAGCGGATACCAAGAGACCCAGTACTTC; cdr3_aa: CASSPTSGYQETQYF
j_call: TRBJ2-1; v_call: TRBV7-2; d_call: -; clone_size: few; cdr3_nt: TGTGCCAGCAGCGTCCGGGACTCCTCCTACAATGAGCAGTTCTTC; cdr3_aa: CASSVRDSSYNEQFF
j_call: TRBJ2-1; v_call: TRBV5-1; d_call: TRBD2; clone_size: -; cdr3_nt: TGCGCCAGCAGCTCGGTTGCGGGGGGGCCGGTTAATGAGCAGTTCTTC; cdr3_aa: CASSSVAGGPVNEQFF
j_call: TRBJ2-7; v_call: TRBV15; d_call: -; clone_size: many; cdr3_nt: TGTGCCACCAGCACAACTGCCTACGAGCAGTACTTC; cdr3_aa: CATSTTAYEQYF
j_call: TRBJ2-1; v_call: TRBV7-2; d_call: -; clone_size: many; cdr3_nt: TGTGCCAGCAGCTCTGACGGGAGCTCCTACAATGAGCAGTTCTTC; cdr3_aa: CASSSDGSSYNEQFF
j_call: TRBJ1-5; v_call: TRBV7-2; d_call: -; clone_size: many; cdr3_nt: TGTGCCAGCACGGAGGGGGGGACACAGCCCCAGCATTTT; cdr3_aa: CASTEGGTQPQHF
j_call: TRBJ1-1; v_call: TRBV7-8; d_call: -; clone_size: -; cdr3_nt: TGTGCCAGCAGCATTGGGCGAGCCGCCTTGAACACTGAAGCTTTCTTT; cdr3_aa: CASSIGRAALNTEAFF
j_call: TRBJ2-3; v_call: TRBV19; d_call: -; clone_size: many; cdr3_nt: TGTGCCAGTACCGAGTGGGGATTGGACACAGATACGCAGTATTTT; cdr3_aa: CASTEWGLDTDTQYF
j_call: TRBJ2-7; v_call: TRBV12-3/TRBV12-4; d_call: TRBD2; clone_size: many; cdr3_nt: TGTGCCAGCAGTTCCGGGACTAGCGAAATCTACGAGCAGTACTTC; cdr3_aa: CASSSGTSEIYEQYF
j_call: TRBJ1-4; v_call: TRBV12-3/TRBV12-4; d_call: -; clone_size: -; cdr3_nt: TGTGCCAGCAGTGCAGGGGTTCATAATGAAAAACTGTTTTTT; cdr3_aa: CASSAGVHNEKLFF
j_call: TRBJ2-1; v_call: TRBV7-9; d_call: -; clone_size: -; cdr3_nt: TGTGCCAGCAGCTTATTGGGGGCTGGGAGGAATGAGCAGTTCTTC; cdr3_aa: CASSLLGAGRNEQFF